A single sample is the source of the 21 T cell receptor beta chains below, sequenced in a study of human T cells and chemical hapten exposure. TCRdb analysed the RACE reads with MiXCR anew, one entry per CDR3 protein. The sample has tens of thousands of distinct CDR3 sequences, approximately 10% seen once. Indicated time point: patch test 3, about 24 weeks after DPC sensitization. Treatment of the sample: therapeutic diphenylcyclopropenone sensitization with weekly scalp DPC. Sequencing was performed on whole blood, taken in connection with sensitization to the hapten diphenylcyclopropenone (DPC). These receptors were taken from a woman between 50 and 59 years old with alopecia areata. Some clones in this sample may be carry-over from other donors' samples.

V gene TRBV20-1 combines with J gene TRBJ2-3, with 9 bases that match TRBD1. The CDR3 covers 14 residues. The trim removed 2 bases at V and 5 bases at J, leaving 5 bases unmatched. CDR1 DFQATT and CDR2 SNEGSKA come from the germline V gene (reference sequence). In DNA, the CDR3 is TGCAGTGCTAGACTTGGACAGGGGAAAGATACGCAGTATTTT. Its protein is CSARLGQGKDTQYF.

The table lists this clonotype with many counts. The chain links TRBV28 to TRBJ2-7; 7 bases map to TRBD2. CDR1 and CDR2 from the germline V gene are MDHEN and SYDVKM. V gave up 4 bases and J gave up 0 bases; unmatched junction bases: 6. This CDR3 has 15 amino acids. The CDR3 nucleotides are TGTGCCAGCAGTTCCCCGGGAGGAACCTCCTACGAGCAGTACTTC. It is translated as CASSSPGGTSYEQYF.

This clonotype was counted a few times. This chain uses TRBV4-1 with TRBJ1-6; TRBD1 is a possible D gene (5 bases). Trimming removed 1 base from V and 10 bases from J, with 11 bases in between. Germline assignment: CDR1 MGHRA and CDR2 YSYEKL. This CDR3 spans 14 amino acids. CDR3 nucleotides: TGCGCCAGCAGCCAAGGGGGGGATTACTCACCCCTCCACTTT. Its protein is CASSQGGDYSPLHF.

This clonotype has a count of ten or more. The DNA of the CDR3 is TGTGCCACCAGCAGAGATTTAGGAGATTACAATGAGCAGTTCTTC. It translates to CATSRDLGDYNEQFF. The rearrangement joins TRBV15 to TRBJ2-1; no definite D call. Deletions cut 0 bases from V and 4 bases from J, with 10 bases between. CDR3 size: 15 residues. Germline CDR1 reads LNHNV; CDR2 reads YYDKDF (reference sequence).

The rearrangement joins TRBV9 to TRBJ1-6, with TRBD1 matching 7 bases. V lost 3 bases, J lost 3 bases, and 6 bases stayed unmatched. The germline CDR1 and CDR2 sequences are SGDLS and YYNGEE. This CDR3 comprises 16 residues. The CDR3 sequence is CASSGQGQIYNSPLHF. The CDR3 bases are TGTGCCAGCAGCGGACAGGGCCAGATCTATAATTCACCCCTCCACTTT. The full variable domain, completed using reference TRBV9 and TRBJ1-6, is DSGVTQTPKHLITATGQRVTLRCSPRSGDLSVYWYQQSLDQGLQFLIQYYNGEERAKGNILERFSAQQFPDLHSELNLSSLELGDSALYFCASSGQGQIYNSPLHFGNGTRLTVT.

This clonotype was counted only a few times. The rearrangement links TRBV14 to TRBJ1-4; TRBD1 might be the D (5 bases). The CDR3 totals 14 residues. Germline V gene sequence: CDR1 SGHDN, CDR2 FVKESK. V was cut by 4 bases and J by 5 bases, with 11 bases left in between. CDR3 sequence (DNA): TGTGCCAGCAGCCCGGGACTGCGGAATGAAAAACTGTTTTTT. It translates to CASSPGLRNEKLFF.

V is TRBV7-7 and J is TRBJ2-1, with 10 bases identical to TRBD2. This CDR3 is built from 17 residues. The trim removed 5 bases at V and 2 bases at J, leaving 9 bases unmatched. Germline V gene lookup returns CDR1 SSHAT and CDR2 FNYEAQ (reference sequence). CDR3: CASSPDPSGSTYNEQFF. Here the CDR3 DNA reads TGTGCCAGCAGCCCCGACCCTAGCGGGAGCACCTACAATGAGCAGTTCTTC.

This clonotype appeared a few times. DNA for the CDR3: TGTGCCAGCAGCTTGGGGACAGGGACTTCGTTTGAGCAGTACTTC. Translating it yields CASSLGTGTSFEQYF. The V gene is TRBV11-2, the J gene TRBJ2-7; TRBD1 agrees at 9 bases. V lost 3 bases to trimming and J lost 7 bases; unmatched junction nucleotides: 10. CDR1 and CDR2 (germline): SGHAT, FQNNGV. The CDR3 runs to 15 residues.

This clonotype occurred many times. J is TRBJ1-4 and V is TRBV11-2; D not certain. Trimming left V 5 bases short and J 9 bases short, with 10 bases between. The germline gives CDR1 SGHAT, CDR2 FQNNGV. The CDR3 is 12 amino acids. In nucleotides, the CDR3 is TGTGCCAGCAGCAAGGGAATGAAAAAACTGTTTTTT. This encodes CASSKGMKKLFF.

This clonotype appeared many times. This sequence joins TRBV11-2 and TRBJ1-3, with a tentative D call TRBD1 (5 bases). V was pared by 1 base and J by 4 bases, with 11 bases between. The V gene's germline CDR1 is SGHAT and CDR2 FQNNGV. The CDR3 contains 15 residues. The chain's CDR3 is CASSLVPGRGNTIYF. The DNA of the CDR3 is TGTGCCAGCAGCTTAGTACCAGGGAGGGGAAACACCATATATTTT. Full variable domain (missing parts from reference TRBV11-2 and TRBJ1-3): EAGVAQSPRYKIIEKRQSVAFWCNPISGHATLYWYQQILGQGPKLLIQFQNNGVVDDSQLPKDRFSAERLKGVDSTLKIQPAKLEDSAVYLCASSLVPGRGNTIYFGEGSWLTVV.

CDR3 region: CSADDPLRGTRYEQYF. CDR3 DNA: TGCAGTGCTGACGACCCTTTGCGCGGGACACGCTACGAGCAGTACTTC. This chain uses TRBV20-1 with TRBJ2-7; D possibly uses TRBD1 or TRBD2 (6 bases each). V dropped 5 bases and J dropped 3 bases, with 23 bases sitting between them. The CDR3 extends over 16 amino acids. Germline-derived CDR1 and CDR2 are DFQATT and SNEGSKA (reference sequence).

This clonotype turned up a few times. J is TRBJ2-7 and V is TRBV12-3 or TRBV12-4, with TRBD2 as a possible D gene (6 bases). V dropped 3 bases and J dropped 4 bases, with 16 bases sitting between them. The CDR3 runs 15 residues. The CDR3 reads CASSFRGGALYEQYF. CDR3 coding DNA: TGTGCCAGCAGTTTTAGAGGCGGGGCGCTTTACGAGCAGTACTTC.

This clonotype was recorded a few times. The chain has TRBV5-5 and TRBJ1-2; D perhaps matches TRBD1 (5 bases). This CDR3 spans 16 amino acids. The germline V gene has CDR1 SGHKS and CDR2 YYEKEE (reference sequence). The V end was cut by 0 bases, the J end by 7 bases, with 19 bases between. This CDR3 is CASSLEPGPGAIGYTF. CDR3 nucleotide sequence: TGTGCCAGCAGCTTGGAGCCGGGACCGGGAGCTATTGGCTACACCTTC. The full variable domain, rest sourced from reference TRBV5-5 and TRBJ1-2, is DAGVTQSPTHLIKTRGQQVTLRCSPISGHKSVSWYQQVLGQGPQFIFQYYEKEERGRGNFPDRFSARQFPNYSSELNVNALLLGDSALYLCASSLEPGPGAIGYTFGSGTRLTVV.

The gene calls are TRBV7-2 and TRBJ2-1; the D is unclear. CDR1 and CDR2 from the germline V gene are SGHTA and FQGNSA. The CDR3 contains 12 residues. The ends were cut back, 5 bases at V and 6 bases at J, with 8 bases in the middle. The CDR3 loop is CASSPNRNEQFF. The CDR3 DNA is TGTGCCAGCAGCCCCAACCGCAATGAGCAGTTCTTC.

The chain employs TRBV28 and TRBJ1-2; unclear D gene. This CDR3 is 11 amino acids long. Between the trimmed V and J ends, which lost 5 bases and 1 base, there was a span of 2 bases. The V gene's germline CDR1 is MDHEN and CDR2 SYDVKM. In nucleotides, the CDR3 is TGTGCCAGCAGTGGTAACTATGGCTACACCTTC. This gives the protein CASSGNYGYTF.

This clonotype appeared many times. The chain combines TRBV7-2 with TRBJ2-7, with 13 positions matching TRBD2. The J segment lost 6 bases and the V segment lost 5 bases, leaving 4 bases of the junction unmatched. CDR1 and CDR2 from the germline V gene are SGHTA and FQGNSA. CDR3 length: 14 amino acids. CDR3: CASSATSGRPEQYF. The CDR3 bases are TGTGCCAGCAGCGCGACTAGCGGGAGGCCCGAGCAGTACTTC.

This clonotype was recorded a few times. V and J are TRBV20-1 and TRBJ1-1; D is uncertain. The germline V gene has CDR1 DFQATT and CDR2 SNEGSKA (reference sequence). The CDR3 is 12 residues long. Trimming took 0 bases from V and 11 from J, leaving 13 bases between them. In DNA, the CDR3 is TGCAGTGCTAGAGATCAGGCAGTCGGGGCTTTCTTT. Protein: CSARDQAVGAFF.

This clonotype was observed many times. The rearrangement links TRBV25-1 to TRBJ2-1; D gene uncertain. The V end lost 5 bases, the J end lost 10 bases, and 12 bases lay between the germline ends. This CDR3 is 12 amino acids long. CDR1 and CDR2 (germline): MGHDK, SYGVNS. CDR3 residues: CASSTFDGEQFF. CDR3 in DNA: TGTGCCAGCAGTACTTTCGACGGGGAGCAGTTCTTC.

This clonotype was detected many times. The chain couples TRBV28 to TRBJ1-5; D gene ambiguous. V lost 7 bases to trimming and J lost 0 bases, with 13 bases between them. The CDR3 runs 15 residues. CDR1 is MDHEN and CDR2 is SYDVKM in the germline V gene. CDR3 bases: TGTGCCAGCACTTCCCGGGTTAGTAGCAATCAGCCCCAGCATTTT. Translation gives CASTSRVSSNQPQHF. The whole variable domain, filled in from reference TRBV28 and TRBJ1-5, reads DVKVTQSSRYLVKRTGEKVFLECVQDMDHENMFWYRQDPGLGLRLIYFSYDVKMKEKGDIPEGYSVSREKKERFSLILESASTNQTSMYLCASTSRVSSNQPQHFGDGTRLSIL.

The J gene is TRBJ1-1, the V gene TRBV11-3; D not certain. Trimming cost V 6 bases and J 2 bases, with 13 bases left between them. The CDR3 is made up of 14 amino acids. From germline, CDR1 is SGHNT and CDR2 YENEEA. The CDR3 protein is CASSSNRQNTEAFF. The CDR3 bases are TGTGCCAGCAGTTCCAATCGGCAAAACACTGAAGCTTTCTTT.

The rearrangement links TRBV12-3 or TRBV12-4 to TRBJ1-1; possible D gene TRBD1, 5 bases. Trimming left V 3 bases short and J 10 bases short, with 12 bases between. The CDR3 is 12 residues long. The DNA for the CDR3 is TGTGCCAGCAGTTTTACGGGGACGGGAGCTTTCTTT. Its translation is CASSFTGTGAFF.